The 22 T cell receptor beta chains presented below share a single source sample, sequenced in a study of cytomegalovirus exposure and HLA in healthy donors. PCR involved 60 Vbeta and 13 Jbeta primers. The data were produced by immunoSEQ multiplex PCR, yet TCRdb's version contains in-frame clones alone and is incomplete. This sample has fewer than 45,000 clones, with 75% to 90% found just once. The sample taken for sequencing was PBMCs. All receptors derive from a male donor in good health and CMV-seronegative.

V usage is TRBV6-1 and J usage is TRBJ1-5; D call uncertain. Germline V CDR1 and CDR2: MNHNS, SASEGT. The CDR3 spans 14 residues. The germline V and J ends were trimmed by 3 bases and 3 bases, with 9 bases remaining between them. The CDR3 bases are TGTGCCAGCAGTGAGGGCAGAAACAATCAGCCCCAGCATTTT. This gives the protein CASSEGRNNQPQHF.

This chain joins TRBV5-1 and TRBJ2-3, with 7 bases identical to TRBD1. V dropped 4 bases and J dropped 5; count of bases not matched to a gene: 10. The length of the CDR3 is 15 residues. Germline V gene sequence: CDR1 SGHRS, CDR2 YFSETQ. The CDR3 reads CASSRTGALLDTQYF. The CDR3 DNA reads TGCGCCAGCAGCAGAACAGGGGCCCTATTAGATACGCAGTATTTT.

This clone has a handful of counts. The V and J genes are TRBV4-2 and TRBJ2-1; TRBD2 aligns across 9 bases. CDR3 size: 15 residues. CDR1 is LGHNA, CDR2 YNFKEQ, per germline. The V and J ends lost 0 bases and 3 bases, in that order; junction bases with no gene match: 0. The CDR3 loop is CASSQERGGYNEQFF. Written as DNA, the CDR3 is TGTGCCAGCAGCCAAGAGCGGGGGGGCTACAATGAGCAGTTCTTC.

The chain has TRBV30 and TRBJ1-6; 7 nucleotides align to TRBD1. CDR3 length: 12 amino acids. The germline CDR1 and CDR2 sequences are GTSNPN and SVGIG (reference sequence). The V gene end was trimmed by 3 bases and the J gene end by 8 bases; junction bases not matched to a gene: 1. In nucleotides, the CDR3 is TGTGCCTGGAGCGGGACAGATTCACCCCTCCACTTT. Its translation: CAWSGTDSPLHF.

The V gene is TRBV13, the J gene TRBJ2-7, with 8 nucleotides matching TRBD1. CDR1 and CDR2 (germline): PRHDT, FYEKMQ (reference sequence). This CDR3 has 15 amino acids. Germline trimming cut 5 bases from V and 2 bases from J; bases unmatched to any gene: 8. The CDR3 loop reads CASSDRTGRTYEQYF. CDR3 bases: TGTGCCAGCAGCGACCGGACAGGGCGAACCTACGAGCAGTACTTC.

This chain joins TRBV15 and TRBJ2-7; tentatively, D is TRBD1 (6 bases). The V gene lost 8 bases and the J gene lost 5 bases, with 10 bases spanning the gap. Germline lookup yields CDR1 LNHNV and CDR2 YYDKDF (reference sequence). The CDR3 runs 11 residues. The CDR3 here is CATQGGHEQYF. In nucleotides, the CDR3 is TGTGCCACCCAAGGGGGACACGAGCAGTACTTC.

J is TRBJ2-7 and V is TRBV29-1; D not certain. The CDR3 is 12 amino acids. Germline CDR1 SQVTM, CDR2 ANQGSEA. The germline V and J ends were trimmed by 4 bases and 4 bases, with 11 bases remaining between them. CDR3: CSVGEKRYEQYF. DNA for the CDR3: TGCAGCGTTGGAGAAAAGAGGTACGAGCAGTACTTC.

This chain's CDR3 is CASSIGEGFSYEQYF. The CDR3 DNA sequence: TGTGCCAGTAGTATCGGGGAGGGATTTTCCTACGAGCAGTACTTC. The chain links TRBV19 to TRBJ2-7; 7 bases map to TRBD2. The germline gives CDR1 LNHDA, CDR2 SQIVND (reference sequence). J gave up 1 base and V 3 bases, and 6 bases lay outside the gene matches. The length of the CDR3 is 15 residues.

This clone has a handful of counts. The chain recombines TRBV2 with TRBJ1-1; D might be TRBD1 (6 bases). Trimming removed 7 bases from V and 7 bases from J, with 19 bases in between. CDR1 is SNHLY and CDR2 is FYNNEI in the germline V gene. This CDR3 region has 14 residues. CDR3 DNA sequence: TGTGCCAGCACCTTATCAGGTGGACAGTTTGAAGCTTTCTTT. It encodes CASTLSGGQFEAFF.

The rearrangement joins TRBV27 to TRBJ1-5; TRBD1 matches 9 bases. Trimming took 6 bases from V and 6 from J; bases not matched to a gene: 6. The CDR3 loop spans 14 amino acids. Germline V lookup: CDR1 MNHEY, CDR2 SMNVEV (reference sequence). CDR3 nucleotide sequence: TGTGCCAGCAGGTCCACAGGGGGCATTCAGCCCCAGCATTTT. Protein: CASRSTGGIQPQHF.

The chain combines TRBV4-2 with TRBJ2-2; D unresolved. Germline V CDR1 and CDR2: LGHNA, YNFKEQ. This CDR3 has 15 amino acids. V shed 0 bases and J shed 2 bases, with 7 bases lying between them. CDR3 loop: CASSQEWANTGELFF. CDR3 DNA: TGTGCCAGCAGCCAAGAATGGGCCAACACCGGGGAGCTGTTTTTT.

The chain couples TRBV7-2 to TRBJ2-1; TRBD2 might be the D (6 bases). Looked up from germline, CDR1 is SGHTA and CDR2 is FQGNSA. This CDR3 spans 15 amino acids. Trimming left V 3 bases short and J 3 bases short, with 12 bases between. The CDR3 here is CASSFARENYNEQFF. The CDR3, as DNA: TGTGCCAGCAGCTTCGCCCGGGAGAACTACAATGAGCAGTTCTTC.

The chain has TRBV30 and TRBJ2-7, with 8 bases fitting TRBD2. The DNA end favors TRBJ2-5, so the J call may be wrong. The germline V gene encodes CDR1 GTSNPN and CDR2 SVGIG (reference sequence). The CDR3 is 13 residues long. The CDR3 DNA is TGTGCCTGGAGTAGCGGGAGTGGGGAGACCCAGTACTTC. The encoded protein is CAWSSGSGETQYF.

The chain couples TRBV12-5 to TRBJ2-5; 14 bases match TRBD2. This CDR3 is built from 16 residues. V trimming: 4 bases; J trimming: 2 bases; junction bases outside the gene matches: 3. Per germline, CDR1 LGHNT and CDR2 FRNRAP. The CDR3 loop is CASGWGLAGVQETQYF. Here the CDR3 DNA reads TGTGCTAGTGGTTGGGGACTAGCGGGGGTACAAGAGACCCAGTACTTC.

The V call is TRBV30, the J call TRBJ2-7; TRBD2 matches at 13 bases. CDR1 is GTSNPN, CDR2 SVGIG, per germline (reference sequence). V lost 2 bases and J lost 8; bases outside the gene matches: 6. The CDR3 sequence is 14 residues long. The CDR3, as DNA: TGTGCCTGGAGTTCGGGACTAGCGGGAAGTCAGCAGTACTTC. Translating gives CAWSSGLAGSQQYF.

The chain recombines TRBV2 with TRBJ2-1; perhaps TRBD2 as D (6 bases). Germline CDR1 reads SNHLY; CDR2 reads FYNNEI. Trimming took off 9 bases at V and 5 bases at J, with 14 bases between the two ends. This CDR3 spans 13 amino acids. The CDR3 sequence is CARSRDWNNEQFF. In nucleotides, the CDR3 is TGTGCCAGAAGCCGGGACTGGAACAATGAGCAGTTCTTC.

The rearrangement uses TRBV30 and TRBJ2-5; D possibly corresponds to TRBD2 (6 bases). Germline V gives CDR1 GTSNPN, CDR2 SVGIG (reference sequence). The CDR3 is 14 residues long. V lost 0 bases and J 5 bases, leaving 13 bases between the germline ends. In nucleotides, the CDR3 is TGTGCCTGGAGTGTAAGGCGGGACTTCGAGACCCAGTACTTC. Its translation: CAWSVRRDFETQYF.

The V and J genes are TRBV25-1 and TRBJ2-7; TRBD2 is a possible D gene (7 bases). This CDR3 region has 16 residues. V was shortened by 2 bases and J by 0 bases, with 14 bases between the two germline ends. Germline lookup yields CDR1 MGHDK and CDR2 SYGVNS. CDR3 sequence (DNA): TGTGCCAGCAGTGAAGGGGGGGCTCCCAGCTCCTACGAGCAGTACTTC. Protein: CASSEGGAPSSYEQYF.

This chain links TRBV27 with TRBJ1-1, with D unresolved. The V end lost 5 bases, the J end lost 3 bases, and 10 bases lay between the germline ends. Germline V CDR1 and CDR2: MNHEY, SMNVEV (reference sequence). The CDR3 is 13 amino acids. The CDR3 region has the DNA TGTGCCAGCAGTCTGTCAGTCTACACTGAAGCTTTCTTT. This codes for CASSLSVYTEAFF.

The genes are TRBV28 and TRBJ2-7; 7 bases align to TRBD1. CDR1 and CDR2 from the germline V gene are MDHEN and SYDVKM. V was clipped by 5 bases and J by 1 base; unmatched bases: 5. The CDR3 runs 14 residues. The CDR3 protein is CASSPMGQSYEQYF. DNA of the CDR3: TGTGCCAGCAGTCCCATGGGACAGTCCTACGAGCAGTACTTC.

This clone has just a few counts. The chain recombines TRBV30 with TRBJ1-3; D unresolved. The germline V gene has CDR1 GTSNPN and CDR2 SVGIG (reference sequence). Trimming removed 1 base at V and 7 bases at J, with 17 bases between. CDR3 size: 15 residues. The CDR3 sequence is CAWSAGGRISNTIYF. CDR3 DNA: TGTGCCTGGAGTGCCGGCGGGCGGATTAGCAACACCATATATTTT.

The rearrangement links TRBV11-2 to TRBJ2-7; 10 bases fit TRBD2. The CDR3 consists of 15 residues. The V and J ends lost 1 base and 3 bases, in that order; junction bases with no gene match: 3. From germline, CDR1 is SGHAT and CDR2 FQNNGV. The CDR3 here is CASSLGTSGSYEQYF. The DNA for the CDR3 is TGTGCCAGCAGCTTAGGGACTAGCGGAAGCTACGAGCAGTACTTC.